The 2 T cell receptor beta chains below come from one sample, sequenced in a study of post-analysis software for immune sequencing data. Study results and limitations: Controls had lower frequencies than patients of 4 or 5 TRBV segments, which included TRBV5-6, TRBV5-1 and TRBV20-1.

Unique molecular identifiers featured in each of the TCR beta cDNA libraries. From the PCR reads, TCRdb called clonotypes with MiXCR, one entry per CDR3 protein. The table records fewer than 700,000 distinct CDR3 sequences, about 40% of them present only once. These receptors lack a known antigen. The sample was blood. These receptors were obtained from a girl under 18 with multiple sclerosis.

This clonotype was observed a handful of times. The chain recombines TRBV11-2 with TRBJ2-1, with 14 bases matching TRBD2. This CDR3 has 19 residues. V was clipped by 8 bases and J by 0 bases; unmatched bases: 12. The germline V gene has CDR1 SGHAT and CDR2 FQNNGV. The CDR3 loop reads CASGPGLAGAFSSYNEQFF. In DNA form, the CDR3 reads TGTGCCAGCGGTCCGGGACTAGCGGGGGCCTTTAGCTCCTACAATGAGCAGTTCTTC. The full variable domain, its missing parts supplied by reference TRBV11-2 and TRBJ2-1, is EAGVAQSPRYKIIEKRQSVAFWCNPISGHATLYWYQQILGQGPKLLIQFQNNGVVDDSQLPKDRFSAERLKGVDSTLKIQPAKLEDSAVYLCASGPGLAGAFSSYNEQFFGPGTRLTVL.

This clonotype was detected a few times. For the CDR3, the DNA is TGTGCCATCAGTGAGTCGAATAGTAACTATGGCTACACCTTC. Protein: CAISESNSNYGYTF. The rearrangement joins TRBV10-3 to TRBJ1-2; D not resolved. The V and J ends lost 0 bases and 1 base respectively, with 6 bases between them. CDR1 is ENHRY and CDR2 is SYGVKD in the germline V gene. This CDR3 is 14 amino acids long.